These 23 T cell receptor beta chains were sequenced from one sample in a study of T cell changes during pregnancy in multiple sclerosis. TCRdb's table, derived via immunoSEQ multiplex PCR, lists solely in-frame clones and lacks some. In the table there are about 96,000 clones, around 94% of which are singletons. The source material was peripheral blood, sampled in the first trimester of pregnancy. The origin of the receptors is a female donor with multiple sclerosis, enrolled in a pregnancy study.

The genes are TRBV11-3 and TRBJ2-7, with 12 bases that match TRBD2. V was pared by 1 base and J by 3 bases, with 1 base of the junction left unmatched. The germline gives CDR1 SGHNT, CDR2 YENEEA. The CDR3 is 15 residues long. The CDR3 here is CASSLGTSGDYEQYF. DNA for the CDR3: TGTGCCAGCAGCTTAGGGACTAGCGGGGACTACGAGCAGTACTTC. Based on the CDR3 plus reference TRBV11-3 and TRBJ2-7, the full variable domain is EAGVVQSPRYKIIEKKQPVAFWCNPISGHNTLYWYLQNLGQGPELLIRYENEEAVDDSQLPKDRFSAERLKGVDSTLKIQPAELGDSAVYLCASSLGTSGDYEQYFGPGTRLTVT.

The V call is TRBV9, the J call TRBJ2-3; D ambiguous. The length of the CDR3 is 14 residues. CDR1 and CDR2 (germline): SGDLS, YYNGEE. Between the trimmed V and J ends, which lost 4 bases and 4 bases, there was a span of 13 bases. The CDR3 spells CASSPHMAADTQYF. The CDR3, as DNA: TGTGCCAGCAGCCCTCATATGGCAGCAGATACGCAGTATTTT.

The rearrangement joins TRBV4-2 to TRBJ1-5; D perhaps matches TRBD1 (6 bases). The CDR3 spans 15 residues. CDR1 LGHNA and CDR2 YNFKEQ come from the germline V gene. Trimming shortened V by 3 bases and J by 4 bases, and 13 bases separated the two germline ends. The CDR3 spells CASSQSGQTNQPQHF. The DNA of the CDR3 is TGTGCCAGCAGCCAGAGTGGACAGACAAATCAGCCCCAGCATTTT.

About this clone: The junction departs from germline at one end; a sequencing error may be responsible. This chain joins TRBV7-7 and TRBJ2-7; maybe TRBD1 (6 bases). Germline CDR1 is SSHAT and CDR2 is FNYEAQ (reference sequence). This CDR3 is 14 amino acids long. CDR3 bases: TGTGCTAGCAGTCCGTCACAGGGTTCCTACGAGCAGTACTTC. It translates to CASSPSQGSYEQYF.

This chain connects TRBV28 to TRBJ2-4; D perhaps matches TRBD1 (5 bases). CDR1 is MDHEN, CDR2 SYDVKM, per germline. This CDR3 is 15 amino acids long. V was trimmed by 3 bases and J by 0 bases, leaving 9 bases between them. As DNA, the CDR3 is TGTGCCAGCAGTTTGGACACTATAGCCAAAAACATTCAGTACTTC. Translating gives CASSLDTIAKNIQYF.

This clone was observed once. The CDR3 loop reads CATSSTGVRVGEQYF. Written as DNA, the CDR3 is TGTGCCACCAGCAGCACAGGGGTCAGGGTAGGCGAGCAGTACTTC. The chain joins TRBV15 to TRBJ2-7; 7 nucleotides agree with TRBD1. Germline CDR1 LNHNV, CDR2 YYDKDF (reference sequence). The CDR3 has 15 residues. The ends lost 3 bases at V and 6 bases at J; junction bases unmatched: 11.

This chain links TRBV6-6 with TRBJ1-2, with 7 positions matching TRBD1. Germline V gene data show CDR1 as MNHNY and CDR2 as SVGAGI (reference sequence). The V segment lost 6 bases and the J segment 3 bases; nucleotides outside the gene matches: 4. This CDR3 region has 13 residues. CDR3 nucleotide sequence: TGTGCCAGCAGAAAGGGGGCGGACTATGGCTACACCTTC. It translates to CASRKGADYGYTF.

The genes are TRBV28 and TRBJ1-3, with a possible D match to TRBD1 (5 bases). The CDR3 loop spans 15 amino acids. V was shortened by 10 bases and J by 0 bases, with 16 bases between the two germline ends. The germline V gene encodes CDR1 MDHEN and CDR2 SYDVKM. This chain's CDR3 is CATLDSFLSGNTIYF. Written as DNA, the CDR3 is TGTGCCACCCTAGACAGTTTCCTCTCTGGAAACACCATATATTTT.

This sequence joins TRBV29-1 and TRBJ2-7, with 11 bases aligning to TRBD2. V gave up 1 base and J gave up 5 bases; unmatched junction bases: 13. Germline CDR1 and CDR2: SQVTM and ANQGSEA. This CDR3 contains 17 residues. CDR3 nucleotides: TGCAGCGTTGAAGGGGCCTTCCATAGCGGGAGGGCCCACGAGCAGTACTTC. Translation: CSVEGAFHSGRAHEQYF.

The V call is TRBV19, the J call TRBJ2-5; a weak D match, TRBD1 (6 bases). The V end lost 6 bases, the J end lost 2 bases, and 13 bases lay between the germline ends. The length of the CDR3 is 14 residues. Germline CDR1 is LNHDA and CDR2 is SQIVND (reference sequence). The CDR3 DNA sequence: TGTGCCAGTAGCGGCGACAGGATACAAGAGACCCAGTACTTC. Protein sequence: CASSGDRIQETQYF.

This sequence joins TRBV18 and TRBJ1-1; weak D call: TRBD1 (5 bases). Germline V CDR1 and CDR2: KGHSH, LQKENI. The CDR3 totals 15 residues. V was cut by 3 bases and J by 3 bases, with 14 bases left in between. The CDR3, as DNA: TGTGCCAGCTCACCGCCTTTCTGGGGCGACACTGAAGCTTTCTTT. Its translation: CASSPPFWGDTEAFF.

This chain joins TRBV6-1 and TRBJ2-3, with D maybe TRBD2 (6 bases). The V and J ends lost 2 bases and 3 bases respectively, with 15 bases between them. Germline V gene data show CDR1 as MNHNS and CDR2 as SASEGT. CDR3 size: 16 residues. CDR3 coding DNA: TGTGCCAGCAGTGAATCGGCGGGACTGACGACAGATACGCAGTATTTT. It translates to CASSESAGLTTDTQYF.

The chain combines TRBV28 with TRBJ1-3; a weak D match, TRBD1 (6 bases). This CDR3 has 17 residues. Germline V gene sequence: CDR1 MDHEN, CDR2 SYDVKM. Trimming stripped 4 bases from V and 1 base from J, with 17 bases between. CDR3 protein: CASSSYLGGASGNTIYF. DNA of the CDR3: TGTGCCAGCAGTTCATACCTGGGGGGGGCATCTGGAAACACCATATATTTT.

The chain is built from TRBV19 and TRBJ2-5; TRBD2 is a possible D gene (6 bases). CDR1 and CDR2 (germline): LNHDA, SQIVND (reference sequence). CDR3 length: 15 amino acids. V was trimmed by 6 bases and J by 1 base, leaving 15 bases between them. The CDR3 nucleotides read TGTGCCAGTAGCCTTAGCGGAACCCCCCAAGAGACCCAGTACTTC. Its protein is CASSLSGTPQETQYF.

This chain links TRBV2 with TRBJ2-7, with 7 bases aligning to TRBD1. Per germline, CDR1 SNHLY and CDR2 FYNNEI. The CDR3 is 16 amino acids. The junction had 11 bases not matched to a gene; V was cut back by 4 bases and J by 2 bases. Here the CDR3 reads CASSGRSGTVPYEQYF. For the CDR3, the DNA is TGTGCCAGCAGTGGGAGATCAGGGACAGTCCCCTACGAGCAGTACTTC.

The rearrangement uses TRBV5-1 and TRBJ2-1; D gene uncertain. The V end lost 0 bases, the J end lost 5 bases, and 6 bases lay between the germline ends. The germline V gene has CDR1 SGHRS and CDR2 YFSETQ. This CDR3 has 13 residues. CDR3 nucleotide sequence: TGCGCCAGCAGCTTGGGACTTAACAATGAGCAGTTCTTC. Its translation: CASSLGLNNEQFF.

V usage is TRBV19 and J usage is TRBJ2-5; no clear D. Per the germline V gene, CDR1 is LNHDA and CDR2 is SQIVND (reference sequence). This CDR3 is built from 12 residues. The ends were cut back, 2 bases at V and 4 bases at J, with 5 bases in the middle. CDR3 region: CASSITRETQYF. CDR3 bases: TGTGCCAGTAGTATAACGCGAGAGACCCAGTACTTC.

The V gene is TRBV5-1, the J gene TRBJ2-1, with 8 bases that match TRBD1. Losses at the gene ends were 4 bases for V and 7 bases for J; bases not matched to a gene: 10. The CDR3 consists of 15 residues. Per the germline V gene, CDR1 is SGHRS and CDR2 is YFSETQ. The CDR3 spells CASSRPGGDMNEQFF. The CDR3 DNA sequence: TGCGCCAGCAGCCGACCAGGGGGCGATATGAATGAGCAGTTCTTC. Full variable domain (remainder filled in from reference TRBV5-1 and TRBJ2-1): KAGVTQTPRYLIKTRGQQVTLSCSPISGHRSVSWYQQTPGQGLQFLFEYFSETQRNKGNFPGRFSGRQFSNSRSEMNVSTLELGDSALYLCASSRPGGDMNEQFFGPGTRLTVL.

This clone appeared once. CDR3 in DNA: TGCGCCAGCAGAGGGGGCTACGAGCAGTACTTC. As protein: CASRGGYEQYF. V gene TRBV5-1 combines with J gene TRBJ2-7, with a weak D call TRBD1 (6 bases). V lost 5 bases and J 3 bases, leaving 6 bases between the germline ends. The V gene's germline CDR1 is SGHRS and CDR2 YFSETQ. The CDR3 runs 11 residues.

J is TRBJ2-7 and V is TRBV19; D not resolved. The V and J ends lost 4 bases and 3 bases respectively, with 4 bases between them. The CDR3 length is 11 residues. Germline assignment: CDR1 LNHDA and CDR2 SQIVND (reference sequence). The CDR3 nucleotides read TGTGCCAGTAGTACCGGCTACGAGCAGTACTTC. This gives the protein CASSTGYEQYF.

J is TRBJ2-2 and V is TRBV27; D unresolved. V was shortened by 3 bases and J by 4 bases, with 9 bases between the two germline ends. The CDR3 totals 14 residues. Germline values: CDR1 MNHEY, CDR2 SMNVEV (reference sequence). The DNA of the CDR3 is TGTGCCAGCAGTTTCATGACTCCCACCGGGGAGCTGTTTTTT. This encodes CASSFMTPTGELFF.

The rearrangement joins TRBV6-5 to TRBJ1-1, with 8 positions matching TRBD1. The CDR3 consists of 14 residues. Germline CDR1 and CDR2: MNHEY and SVGAGI. V was clipped by 6 bases and J by 0 bases; unmatched bases: 3. The DNA for the CDR3 is TGTGCCAGCAGGGGACAGGTCATGAACACTGAAGCTTTCTTT. Its translation: CASRGQVMNTEAFF.

V is TRBV5-1 and J is TRBJ2-5; TRBD1 matches 8 bases. This CDR3 is 15 amino acids long. CDR1 is SGHRS, CDR2 YFSETQ, per germline. V shed 4 bases and J 7 bases; nucleotides not matched to a gene: 12. The CDR3 region has the DNA TGCGCCAGCAGCCTGCCGGGACAGGTTACTGGGACCCAGTACTTC. It codes for CASSLPGQVTGTQYF.